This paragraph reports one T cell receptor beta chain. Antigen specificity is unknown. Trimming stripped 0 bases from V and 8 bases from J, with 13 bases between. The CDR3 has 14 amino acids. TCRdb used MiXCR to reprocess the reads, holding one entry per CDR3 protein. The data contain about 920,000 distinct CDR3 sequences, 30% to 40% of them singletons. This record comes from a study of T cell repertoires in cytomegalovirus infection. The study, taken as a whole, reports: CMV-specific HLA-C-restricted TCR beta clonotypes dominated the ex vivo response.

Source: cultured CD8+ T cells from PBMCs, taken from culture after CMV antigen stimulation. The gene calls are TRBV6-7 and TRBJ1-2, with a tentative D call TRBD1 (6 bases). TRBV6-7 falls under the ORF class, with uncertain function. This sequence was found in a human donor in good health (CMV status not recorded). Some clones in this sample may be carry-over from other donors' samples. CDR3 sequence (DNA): TGTGCCAGCAGTTACTCGAGAGGGGGTTTGGGCTACACCTTC. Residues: CASSYSRGGLGYTF.